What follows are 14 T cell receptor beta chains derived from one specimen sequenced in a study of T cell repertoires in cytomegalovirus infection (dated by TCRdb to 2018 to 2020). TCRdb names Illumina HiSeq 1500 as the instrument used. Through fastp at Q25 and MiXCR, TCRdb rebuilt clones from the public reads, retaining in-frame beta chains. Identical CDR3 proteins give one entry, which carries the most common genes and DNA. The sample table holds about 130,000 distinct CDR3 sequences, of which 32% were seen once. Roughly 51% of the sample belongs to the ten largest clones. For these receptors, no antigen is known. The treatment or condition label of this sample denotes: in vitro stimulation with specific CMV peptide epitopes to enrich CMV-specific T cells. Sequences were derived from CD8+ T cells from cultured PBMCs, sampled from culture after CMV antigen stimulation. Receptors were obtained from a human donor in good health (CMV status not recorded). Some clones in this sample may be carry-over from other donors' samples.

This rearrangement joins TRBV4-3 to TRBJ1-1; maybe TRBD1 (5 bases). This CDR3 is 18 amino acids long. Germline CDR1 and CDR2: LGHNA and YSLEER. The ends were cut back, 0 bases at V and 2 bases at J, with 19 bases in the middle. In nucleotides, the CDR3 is TGCGCCAGCAGCCAAGAAGATCCCGCCGGGGGAATAAACACTGAAGCTTTCTTT. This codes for CASSQEDPAGGINTEAFF.

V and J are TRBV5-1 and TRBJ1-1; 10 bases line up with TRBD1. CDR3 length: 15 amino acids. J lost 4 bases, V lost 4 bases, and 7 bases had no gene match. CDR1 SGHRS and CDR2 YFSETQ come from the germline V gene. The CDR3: CASSSDRGLGTEAFF. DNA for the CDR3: TGCGCCAGCAGCAGTGACAGGGGGCTGGGCACTGAAGCTTTCTTT.

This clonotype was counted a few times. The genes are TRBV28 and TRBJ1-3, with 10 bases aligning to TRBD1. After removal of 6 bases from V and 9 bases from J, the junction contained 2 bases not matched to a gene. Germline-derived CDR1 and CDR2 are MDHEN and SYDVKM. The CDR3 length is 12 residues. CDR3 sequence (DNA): TGTGCCAGCAGGGACAGGGGGAGCACCATATATTTT. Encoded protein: CASRDRGSTIYF.

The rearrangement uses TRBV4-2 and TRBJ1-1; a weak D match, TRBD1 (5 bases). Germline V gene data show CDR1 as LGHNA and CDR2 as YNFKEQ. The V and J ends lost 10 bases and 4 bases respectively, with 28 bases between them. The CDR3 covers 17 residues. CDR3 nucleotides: TGTGCCACCAAAAATCCCGATTGGGGGGATGGTAGCACTGAAGCTTTCTTT. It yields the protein CATKNPDWGDGSTEAFF.

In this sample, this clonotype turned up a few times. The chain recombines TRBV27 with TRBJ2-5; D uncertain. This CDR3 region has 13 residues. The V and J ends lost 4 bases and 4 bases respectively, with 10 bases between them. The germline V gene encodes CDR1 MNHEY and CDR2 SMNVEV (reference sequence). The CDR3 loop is CASSSSTGETQYF. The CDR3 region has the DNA TGTGCCAGCAGTTCCAGCACCGGAGAGACCCAGTACTTC.

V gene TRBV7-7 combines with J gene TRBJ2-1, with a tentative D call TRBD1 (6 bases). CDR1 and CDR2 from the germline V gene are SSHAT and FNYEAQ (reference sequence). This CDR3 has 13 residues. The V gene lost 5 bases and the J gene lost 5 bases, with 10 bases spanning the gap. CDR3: CASSRTANNEQFF. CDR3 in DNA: TGTGCCAGCAGCCGGACAGCGAACAATGAGCAGTTCTTC.

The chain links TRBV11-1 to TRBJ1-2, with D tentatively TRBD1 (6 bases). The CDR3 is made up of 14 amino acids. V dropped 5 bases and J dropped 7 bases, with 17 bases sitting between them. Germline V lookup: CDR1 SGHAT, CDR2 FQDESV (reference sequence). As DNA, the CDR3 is TGTGCCAGCAGCCGCGCCGGGGGGGCGCTTGGCTACACCTTC. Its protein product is CASSRAGGALGYTF.

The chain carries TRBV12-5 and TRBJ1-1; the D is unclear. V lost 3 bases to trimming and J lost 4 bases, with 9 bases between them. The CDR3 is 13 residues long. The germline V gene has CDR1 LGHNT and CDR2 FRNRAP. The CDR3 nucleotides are TGTGCTAGTGGTTTCGACGGTCTCACTGAAGCTTTCTTT. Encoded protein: CASGFDGLTEAFF.

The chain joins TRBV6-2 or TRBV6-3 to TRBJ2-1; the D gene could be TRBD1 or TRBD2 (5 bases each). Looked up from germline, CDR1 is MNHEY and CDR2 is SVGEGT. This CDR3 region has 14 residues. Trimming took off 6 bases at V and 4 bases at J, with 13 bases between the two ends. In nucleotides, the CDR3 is TGTGCCAGCAGCCACCCCGGGGCGTACAATGAGCAGTTCTTC. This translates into CASSHPGAYNEQFF.

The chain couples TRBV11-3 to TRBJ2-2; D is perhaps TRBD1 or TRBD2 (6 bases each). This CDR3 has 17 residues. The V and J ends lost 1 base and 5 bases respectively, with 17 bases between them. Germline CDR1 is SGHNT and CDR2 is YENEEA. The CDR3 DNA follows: TGTGCCAGCAGCTTAGGAGTGGGGGGCAGCGTGACCGGGGAGCTGTTTTTT. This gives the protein CASSLGVGGSVTGELFF.

The CDR3 here is CASRATGGLSNQPQHF. The CDR3 DNA reads TGTGCCAGCAGAGCTACAGGGGGCCTCAGCAATCAGCCCCAGCATTTT. This chain uses TRBV2 with TRBJ1-5, with TRBD1 matching 9 bases. This CDR3 comprises 16 residues. Losses at the gene ends were 6 bases for V and 1 base for J; bases not matched to a gene: 7. Germline CDR1 reads SNHLY; CDR2 reads FYNNEI.

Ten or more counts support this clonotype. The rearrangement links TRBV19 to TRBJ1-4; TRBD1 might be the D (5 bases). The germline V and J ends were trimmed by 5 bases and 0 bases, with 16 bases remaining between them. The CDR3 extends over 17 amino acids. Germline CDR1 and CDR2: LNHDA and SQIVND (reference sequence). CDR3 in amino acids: CASSGLDRRATNEKLFF. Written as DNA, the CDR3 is TGTGCCAGTAGTGGACTCGACAGACGCGCAACTAATGAAAAACTGTTTTTT.

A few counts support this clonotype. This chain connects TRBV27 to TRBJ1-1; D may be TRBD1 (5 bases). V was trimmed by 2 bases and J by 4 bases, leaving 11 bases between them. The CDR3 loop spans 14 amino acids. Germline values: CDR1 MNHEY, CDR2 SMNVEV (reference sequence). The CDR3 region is CASSLTRQTTEAFF. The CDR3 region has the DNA TGTGCCAGCAGTTTAACTAGACAGACCACTGAAGCTTTCTTT.

CDR3 loop: CASSPSTGNYEQYF. The CDR3 nucleotides are TGCGCCAGCAGCCCGAGTACAGGGAACTACGAGCAGTACTTC. The chain recombines TRBV4-1 with TRBJ2-7; tentative D call: TRBD1 (6 bases). The CDR3 is made up of 14 amino acids. Germline CDR1 is MGHRA and CDR2 is YSYEKL. The ends were cut back, 4 bases at V and 3 bases at J, with 13 bases in the middle.